Listed below are T cell receptor beta chains from one sample, sequenced in a study of T-cell reconstitution after alpha-beta-depleted transplantation in children. TCRdb reprocessed the PCR reads with MiXCR, giving one entry per CDR3 protein. The sample includes hundreds of thousands of distinct CDR3 sequences, about a sixth of them seen just once. Specimen: PBMCs from the stem cell graft donor, collected from the stem cell graft. The receptors come from a human donor who donated a stem cell graft to a child with acute lymphoblastic leukemia. Each CDR3 is given with its conserved first and last residue. D genes are given only for firm matches. Expanded clones get a size class; other rows say once, few or many, or leave the size out.

CDR3aa: CASSLEVAGEQYF
CDR3nt: TGTGCCAGCAGCCTGGAGGTCGCGGGCGAGCAGTACTTC
j_gene: TRBJ2-7
d_gene: NA
abundance: NA
v_gene: TRBV4-2

CDR3aa: CASSSYRVAAGGLAKNIQYF
CDR3nt: TGTGCCAGCAGCTCGTACAGGGTCGCAGCCGGTGGCTTGGCCAAAAACATTCAGTACTTC
j_gene: TRBJ2-4
d_gene: NA
abundance: NA
v_gene: TRBV11-2

CDR3aa: CASTQDPWPGTGGNEQFF
CDR3nt: TGTGCCAGCACCCAAGATCCTTGGCCCGGGACAGGGGGCAATGAGCAGTTCTTC
j_gene: TRBJ2-1
d_gene: TRBD1
abundance: NA
v_gene: TRBV3-1

CDR3aa: CASSPPPGTNEQYF
CDR3nt: TGTGCCAGCTCACCACCGCCAGGGACGAACGAGCAGTACTTC
j_gene: TRBJ2-7
d_gene: NA
abundance: few
v_gene: TRBV18

CDR3aa: CASSLEAGDGNEQFF
CDR3nt: TGTGCCAGCAGTTTAGAGGCGGGAGATGGGAATGAGCAGTTCTTC
j_gene: TRBJ2-1
d_gene: TRBD2
abundance: few
v_gene: TRBV27

CDR3aa: CASSRAAGANVLTF
CDR3nt: TGTGCCAGCAGTCGGGCAGCGGGGGCCAACGTCCTGACTTTC
j_gene: TRBJ2-6
d_gene: NA
abundance: few
v_gene: TRBV27

CDR3aa: CASSILGGANQPQHF
CDR3nt: TGTGCCAGTAGTATATTGGGGGGAGCGAATCAGCCCCAGCATTTT
j_gene: TRBJ1-5
d_gene: NA
abundance: few
v_gene: TRBV19

CDR3aa: CASSPPGHKNTEAFF
CDR3nt: TGTGCCAGCAGCCCCCCCGGGCATAAGAACACTGAAGCTTTCTTT
j_gene: TRBJ1-1
d_gene: NA
abundance: few
v_gene: TRBV3-1

CDR3aa: CASSGTGTGYEQYF
CDR3nt: TGTGCCAGCAGCGGAACAGGTACGGGCTACGAGCAGTACTTC
j_gene: TRBJ2-7
d_gene: NA
abundance: NA
v_gene: TRBV11-1

CDR3aa: CAWKAGLLRDTEAFF
CDR3nt: TGTGCCTGGAAGGCAGGGCTCCTAAGGGACACTGAAGCTTTCTTT
j_gene: TRBJ1-1
d_gene: NA
abundance: few
v_gene: TRBV30

CDR3aa: CASSLVRQVDGYTF
CDR3nt: TGTGCCAGCAGCTTGGTCCGACAGGTCGATGGCTACACCTTC
j_gene: TRBJ1-2
d_gene: NA
abundance: NA
v_gene: TRBV5-6

CDR3aa: CASSHEPGGHYGYTF
CDR3nt: TGTGCCAGCAGCCACGAACCGGGGGGCCACTATGGCTACACCTTC
j_gene: TRBJ1-2
d_gene: NA
abundance: NA
v_gene: TRBV7-2

CDR3aa: CASSLAGLAGAVTGELFF
CDR3nt: TGTGCCAGCAGTTTAGCGGGACTAGCGGGAGCGGTCACCGGGGAGCTGTTTTTT
j_gene: TRBJ2-2
d_gene: TRBD2
abundance: few
v_gene: TRBV12-3/TRBV12-4

CDR3aa: CASSFKGYGYTF
CDR3nt: TGTGCCAGCAGTTTCAAGGGGTATGGCTACACCTTC
j_gene: TRBJ1-2
d_gene: NA
abundance: NA
v_gene: TRBV12-3/TRBV12-4

CDR3aa: CASSLGENAPQHF
CDR3nt: TGTGCCAGCAGCTTGGGGGAGAACGCGCCCCAGCATTTT
j_gene: TRBJ1-5
d_gene: NA
abundance: few
v_gene: TRBV7-9

CDR3aa: CASSFHVAGNTIYF
CDR3nt: TGTGCCAGCAGCTTCCATGTCGCCGGAAACACCATATATTTT
j_gene: TRBJ1-3
d_gene: NA
abundance: few
v_gene: TRBV11-2

CDR3aa: CASSPRGARTYNEQFF
CDR3nt: TGTGCCAGCAGCCCCCGGGGGGCGCGGACTTACAATGAGCAGTTCTTC
j_gene: TRBJ2-1
d_gene: NA
abundance: few
v_gene: TRBV5-6

CDR3aa: CASSPPYSTGELFF
CDR3nt: TGTGCCAGCTCACCACCGTACAGCACCGGGGAGCTGTTTTTT
j_gene: TRBJ2-2
d_gene: NA
abundance: NA
v_gene: TRBV18

CDR3aa: CASSLDGGPSYNEQFF
CDR3nt: TGCGCCAGCAGCTTGGATGGGGGGCCCTCCTACAATGAGCAGTTCTTC
j_gene: TRBJ2-1
d_gene: NA
abundance: few
v_gene: TRBV5-1

CDR3aa: CSASGNEKLFF
CDR3nt: TGCAGTGCATCAGGAAACGAAAAACTGTTTTTT
j_gene: TRBJ1-4
d_gene: NA
abundance: once
v_gene: TRBV20-1

CDR3aa: CASSQGQGAIYGYTF
CDR3nt: TGTGCCAGCAGCCAAGGACAGGGGGCGATCTATGGCTACACCTTC
j_gene: TRBJ1-2
d_gene: TRBD1
abundance: few
v_gene: TRBV3-1

CDR3aa: CASSSPTRMDTDTQYF
CDR3nt: TGTGCCAGCAGTTCCCCTACTCGGATGGACACAGATACGCAGTATTTT
j_gene: TRBJ2-3
d_gene: NA
abundance: NA
v_gene: TRBV12-3/TRBV12-4

CDR3aa: CSARDPSGSPREQYF
CDR3nt: TGCAGTGCTAGAGACCCTAGCGGGAGCCCTAGGGAGCAGTACTTC
j_gene: TRBJ2-7
d_gene: TRBD2
abundance: few
v_gene: TRBV20-1

CDR3aa: CASSLGTSGTTYEQYF
CDR3nt: TGTGCCAGCAGTTTGGGGACTAGCGGGACCACCTACGAGCAGTACTTC
j_gene: TRBJ2-7
d_gene: TRBD2
abundance: NA
v_gene: TRBV27

CDR3aa: CSVEVVSTDTQYF
CDR3nt: TGCAGCGTTGAAGTTGTAAGCACAGATACGCAGTATTTT
j_gene: TRBJ2-3
d_gene: NA
abundance: few
v_gene: TRBV29-1

CDR3aa: CASSLVGTFGDEQYF
CDR3nt: TGCGCCAGCAGCTTGGTAGGGACCTTCGGGGACGAGCAGTACTTC
j_gene: TRBJ2-7
d_gene: NA
abundance: NA
v_gene: TRBV5-1

CDR3aa: CASRSWDRAYGYTF
CDR3nt: TGTGCCAGCAGGAGTTGGGACAGGGCCTATGGCTACACCTTC
j_gene: TRBJ1-2
d_gene: TRBD1
abundance: few
v_gene: TRBV25-1

CDR3aa: CASSFQTGRKSYEQYF
CDR3nt: TGTGCCAGCAGCTTTCAAACCGGGAGAAAAAGTTACGAGCAGTACTTC
j_gene: TRBJ2-7
d_gene: NA
abundance: NA
v_gene: TRBV7-3

CDR3aa: CASSRTAGGPGTDTQYF
CDR3nt: TGTGCCAGCAGCCGAACAGCGGGAGGGCCCGGCACAGATACGCAGTATTTT
j_gene: TRBJ2-3
d_gene: TRBD2
abundance: NA
v_gene: TRBV6-1

CDR3aa: CASSRTRSRYTYEQYF
CDR3nt: TGCGCCAGCAGCCGAACCCGGTCCCGATACACCTACGAGCAGTACTTC
j_gene: TRBJ2-7
d_gene: NA
abundance: NA
v_gene: TRBV4-1

CDR3aa: CSARDREGAPYEQYF
CDR3nt: TGCAGTGCTAGAGATAGGGAGGGGGCACCCTACGAGCAGTACTTC
j_gene: TRBJ2-7
d_gene: NA
abundance: NA
v_gene: TRBV20-1

CDR3aa: CASSSEPGQLSGNTIYF
CDR3nt: TGCGCCAGCAGCTCAGAACCGGGACAACTTTCTGGAAACACCATATATTTT
j_gene: TRBJ1-3
d_gene: NA
abundance: NA
v_gene: TRBV5-1

CDR3aa: CASSLVLQGAYEQYF
CDR3nt: TGCGCCAGCAGCTTGGTTTTGCAGGGGGCCTACGAGCAGTACTTC
j_gene: TRBJ2-7
d_gene: TRBD1
abundance: many
v_gene: TRBV5-1

CDR3aa: CSAETSGSAYEQYF
CDR3nt: TGCAGTGCTGAGACTAGCGGGAGCGCTTACGAGCAGTACTTC
j_gene: TRBJ2-7
d_gene: TRBD2
abundance: few
v_gene: TRBV20-1

CDR3aa: CAWTSSAPRETQYF
CDR3nt: TGTGCCTGGACAAGCAGCGCCCCTCGAGAGACCCAGTACTTC
j_gene: TRBJ2-5
d_gene: NA
abundance: NA
v_gene: TRBV30

CDR3aa: CSATQSMDQPQHF
CDR3nt: TGCAGTGCCACACAGTCGATGGATCAGCCCCAGCATTTT
j_gene: TRBJ1-5
d_gene: NA
abundance: few
v_gene: TRBV20-1

CDR3aa: CASSPSKLAGGSFSTYEQYF
CDR3nt: TGTGCCAGCAGTCCTTCAAAACTAGCGGGAGGGTCGTTCTCGACCTACGAGCAGTACTTC
j_gene: TRBJ2-7
d_gene: TRBD2
abundance: few
v_gene: TRBV12-3/TRBV12-4

CDR3aa: CSAPEAYNSPLHF
CDR3nt: TGCAGTGCTCCGGAAGCCTATAATTCACCCCTCCACTTT
j_gene: TRBJ1-6
d_gene: NA
abundance: NA
v_gene: TRBV20-1

CDR3aa: CASSASGGVFSYNEQFF
CDR3nt: TGTGCCAGCAGTGCGTCAGGGGGCGTTTTCTCCTACAATGAGCAGTTCTTC
j_gene: TRBJ2-1
d_gene: TRBD1
abundance: few
v_gene: TRBV25-1

CDR3aa: CASRPRGGSPLHF
CDR3nt: TGTGCCAGCAGACCCAGGGGAGGTTCACCCCTCCACTTT
j_gene: TRBJ1-6
d_gene: NA
abundance: few
v_gene: TRBV27

CDR3aa: CASSLPDRGRRDYGYTF
CDR3nt: TGCGCCAGCAGCCTGCCGGACAGGGGGCGCCGGGACTATGGCTACACCTTC
j_gene: TRBJ1-2
d_gene: TRBD1
abundance: NA
v_gene: TRBV5-1

CDR3aa: CASSGSPSYNEQFF
CDR3nt: TGTGCCAGCAGTGGGAGTCCCTCCTACAATGAGCAGTTCTTC
j_gene: TRBJ2-1
d_gene: NA
abundance: few
v_gene: TRBV11-3

CDR3aa: CASSLHRERVTEAFF
CDR3nt: TGTGCCAGCAGTTTGCACAGGGAAAGGGTCACTGAAGCTTTCTTT
j_gene: TRBJ1-1
d_gene: NA
abundance: NA
v_gene: TRBV12-3/TRBV12-4

CDR3aa: CASSFREQETQYF
CDR3nt: TGTGCCAGCAGTTTCCGGGAGCAAGAGACCCAGTACTTC
j_gene: TRBJ2-5
d_gene: NA
abundance: few
v_gene: TRBV12-3/TRBV12-4

CDR3aa: CASSDRVVNSGELFF
CDR3nt: TGTGCCAGCAGCGACAGGGTGGTCAATTCCGGGGAGCTGTTTTTT
j_gene: TRBJ2-2
d_gene: NA
abundance: NA
v_gene: TRBV9

CDR3aa: CASSRTLGSSPLHF
CDR3nt: TGTGCCAGCAGTCGTACCCTCGGCTCCTCACCCCTCCACTTT
j_gene: TRBJ1-6
d_gene: NA
abundance: many
v_gene: TRBV12-3/TRBV12-4

CDR3aa: CASSIGGTVGEAFF
CDR3nt: TGTGCCAGTAGTATAGGAGGCACCGTCGGTGAAGCTTTCTTT
j_gene: TRBJ1-1
d_gene: NA
abundance: few
v_gene: TRBV19

CDR3aa: CATSGSTSTDTQYF
CDR3nt: TGTGCCACCAGTGGGTCCACTAGCACAGATACGCAGTATTTT
j_gene: TRBJ2-3
d_gene: NA
abundance: NA
v_gene: TRBV24-1

CDR3aa: CATSRSSSEETQYF
CDR3nt: TGTGCCACTTCCAGGTCCAGTTCGGAAGAGACCCAGTACTTC
j_gene: TRBJ2-5
d_gene: NA
abundance: NA
v_gene: TRBV15

CDR3aa: CSAGTSGRGYEQYF
CDR3nt: TGCAGTGCCGGGACTAGCGGGAGAGGTTACGAGCAGTACTTC
j_gene: TRBJ2-7
d_gene: TRBD2
abundance: few
v_gene: TRBV20-1

CDR3aa: CSANPGGLQETQYF
CDR3nt: TGCAGTGCTAATCCCGGCGGGCTGCAAGAGACCCAGTACTTC
j_gene: TRBJ2-5
d_gene: NA
abundance: few
v_gene: TRBV20-1

CDR3aa: CASATRAGNTGELFF
CDR3nt: TGTGCCAGCGCCACTCGAGCGGGGAACACCGGGGAGCTGTTTTTT
j_gene: TRBJ2-2
d_gene: NA
abundance: few
v_gene: TRBV3-1

CDR3aa: CASSYSNGNEQFF
CDR3nt: TGTGCCAGCAGTTACTCGAACGGCAATGAGCAGTTCTTC
j_gene: TRBJ2-1
d_gene: NA
abundance: few
v_gene: TRBV6-5

CDR3aa: CASSGIQGVNQPQHF
CDR3nt: TGTGCCAGCAGTGGAATCCAGGGAGTGAATCAGCCCCAGCATTTT
j_gene: TRBJ1-5
d_gene: NA
abundance: few
v_gene: TRBV2